The TCR beta chain under discussion was sequenced for a study of T cells in Graves' hyperthyroidism and ophthalmopathy (dated by TCRdb to between 2019 and 2020). Turning to the overall study: Peripheral blood was sampled at the time of initial diagnosis, prior to any treatment. To identify distinguishing TCR V-J signatures, a discovery cohort of about 95 patients was used, comprising 40 to 45 with Graves' ophthalmopathy and 57 with stable Graves' hyperthyroidism. An independent validation cohort of around 19 hyperthyroidism patients and about 15 patients who later progressed to ophthalmopathy tested prospective prediction of ophthalmopathy. The roughly 90 discovery patients were divided at random into training and test sets in a 7:3 ratio. The study also compared thyroid tissue and blood T-cell repertoires from a handful of Graves' hyperthyroidism patients. Following sampling, methimazole starting at 30 mg daily was given to hyperthyroidism patients, and high-dose intravenous methylprednisolone was given to ophthalmopathy patients. According to the paper, TCR Vbeta CDR3 sequencing was carried out on approximately 140 peripheral blood samples, which came from fewer than 50 ophthalmopathy, around 75 hyperthyroidism and about 17 progressor patients. Study-level results and caveats: No statistical method was used to set the sample size in advance, and investigators knew the group allocation. A 13 V-J signature model separated ophthalmopathy from stable hyperthyroidism, with nearly 90% sensitivity and 81% to 82% specificity in cross-validation and 80%/75% in testing. Most expanded thyroid clonotypes (frequency above 0.001) were also detected in blood, a finding suggesting that blood repertoires may reflect thyroid immune responses. In validation, progression to ophthalmopathy was predicted by the model with 55% to 71% sensitivity and 72% to 85% specificity, a median of approximately 6.5 months before onset.

This clonotype was counted ten times or more. Its binding antigen is unknown. No base quality information exists; no much larger clone differs at one position. The TCR beta CDR3 regions were amplified from the RNA transcripts. For the first round of RT-PCR on the TCR CDR3, the HTBI primer set was used together with the Qiagen OneStep RT-PCR kit. A second multiplex PCR round built the libraries, followed by size selection and purification. Sequencing of the libraries was done on an Illumina HiSeq2000 using paired-end 100 bp reads. Regarding the original processing steps: SOAPnuke was used to process the raw data, removing reads that contained adapters or uncalled bases, had a mean Phred below 15, or lacked an exact match to the constant primer or identifier. High-quality paired reads were merged with COPE v1.2.5, and unique nucleotide sequences were defined as clonotypes. MiTCR v1.1 was used to align clonotypes to the IMGT TRBV, TRBD and TRBJ reference segments. Only V-J combinations with frequency above 0.0001, covering roughly 99% of repertoires, were analysed. A TCS score was defined as the ratio of F50 (clonal expansion) to E x V (chaos), with BLOSUM62-based TCRdist applied between CDR3 peptides within each V-J. Welch's t-statistics and random forest reduced around 520 V-J features to roughly 13, which were used in a naive Bayes classifier (R e1071). The similarity between thyroid and blood repertoires was quantified using the Morisita-Horn index. TCRdb ran its own pipeline on the public reads, namely fastp trimming at Q25 and MiXCR clone calling, and kept in-frame beta chains. For every CDR3 protein sequence, its rows merge into one entry that carries the most common genes and DNA. The V and J calls and clone size come from TCRdb's table, not from the authors' own analysis. The sample data list approximately 600,000 distinct CDR3 sequences, and approximately 14% of these were observed just once. The ten biggest clones cover 3.5% to 4.5% of the sample.

Ophthalmopathy patients had moderately to severely active disease, with a Clinical Activity Score of 3 or more, a NOSPECS grade of 4 or more, and a disease duration of less than 3 months. Exclusion was applied to patients with uncontrolled infections, other autoimmune diseases, pregnancy or lactation. Diagnoses relied on clinical symptoms, serum thyroxine and TRAb, thyroid ultrasound and orbital computed tomography. PBMCs were isolated from about 10 ml of fresh peripheral blood by Ficoll-Paque density gradient centrifugation. Total RNA was extracted with Trizol reagent, and quality was checked on an Agilent 2100 Bioanalyzer. Via the germline V gene, CDR1 is SGHDN and CDR2 FVKESK. V and J are truncated by 0 bases and 2 bases respectively, leaving an intervening sequence of 14 bases. Including the terminal cysteine and phenylalanine, the CDR3 comprises 16 residues. The CDR3 DNA has 48 bases and is translated from base 1.

The sequence was obtained from a woman between 40 and 50 years old with Graves' ophthalmopathy. The source material was blood. Here the chain combines TRBV14 and TRBJ2-7, with TRBD1 as a weak D call on 5 bases. The CDR3 in this case is CASSQDMRTSTYEQYF. The nucleotide sequence reads TGTGCCAGCAGCCAAGATATGCGGACATCAACCTACGAGCAGTACTTC.